This T cell receptor beta chain emerged from a study of control samples from healthy donors and cancer patients. The V gene's germline CDR1 is MDHEN and CDR2 SYDVKM. This CDR3 contains 17 residues. J lost 5 bases, V lost 3 bases, and 15 bases had no gene match. TCRdb's copy holds only in-frame clones and misses some; the assay was immunoSEQ multiplex PCR. Of 150,000 to 200,000 clones in the sample, roughly 89% are singletons; the top ten hold about 1.6%. The chain carries TRBV28 and TRBJ1-2, with 7 bases matching TRBD1. The sequence was collected from a woman aged 25 to 39 in good health. The specimen was blood. CDR3 amino acids: CASSFEETGRRDYGYTF. The CDR3 DNA follows: TGTGCCAGCAGTTTTGAGGAGACAGGGCGCCGAGATTATGGCTACACCTTC.